Listed below are T cell receptor beta chains from one sample, sequenced in a study of CD8+ T cells in alopecia areata. Sequencing was performed with immunoSEQ multiplex PCR; in TCRdb, only in-frame clones are kept and a portion is missing. The profile shows about 140,000 clones, roughly four fifths of them singletons. The sample was CD8+ T cells sorted from blood, taken at week 4, from a patient treated with tofacitinib. Every receptor here comes from a human donor with alopecia areata. The CDR3 runs from the conserved cysteine through the conserved F or W. D genes are given only for firm matches. Clone size is shown for a subset of rows, as once, few, many or a class of expanded clone.

TRBV29-1,TRBD2,15,TRBJ2-7,-,CSVVLAGGPSYEQYF,TGCAGCGTTGTACTGGCGGGGGGACCCTCCTACGAGCAGTACTTC
TRBV7-2,TRBD1,16,TRBJ2-7,-,CASSFDRDRNSYEQYF,TGTGCCAGCAGCTTTGACCGGGACAGGAACTCCTACGAGCAGTACTTC
TRBV7-9,-,13,TRBJ2-5,-,CASSFEYPETQYF,TGTGCCAGCAGCTTCGAGTATCCGGAGACCCAGTACTTC
TRBV10-3,-,11,TRBJ2-7,few,CATFQGGEQYF,TGTGCCACCTTCCAGGGAGGCGAGCAGTACTTC
TRBV5-6,-,12,TRBJ2-3,-,CASTLGTDTQYF,TGTGCCAGCACCCTTGGCACAGATACGCAGTATTTT
TRBV15,TRBD1,14,TRBJ2-3,once,CATSRDRDADTQYF,TGTGCCACCAGCAGGGACAGGGATGCAGATACGCAGTATTTT
TRBV27,-,17,TRBJ2-5,once,CASSYNTGALGKETQYF,TGTGCCAGCAGTTACAACACCGGGGCCTTGGGCAAAGAGACCCAGTACTTC
TRBV9,-,15,TRBJ2-3,-,CASSVDGGLADTQYF,TGTGCCAGCAGCGTAGACGGGGGGCTGGCAGATACGCAGTATTTT
TRBV10-2,-,16,TRBJ1-6,-,CASRYSDSGLNSPLHF,TGCGCCAGCAGGTATTCAGACTCGGGACTTAATTCACCCCTCCACTTT
TRBV27,-,16,TRBJ2-1,-,CASTLKGGNLYNEQFF,TGTGCCAGCACCCTCAAAGGGGGAAATTTGTACAATGAGCAGTTCTTC
TRBV7-6,-,14,TRBJ1-2,-,CASSLRAEKYGYTF,TGTGCCAGCAGCCTTCGGGCCGAAAAATATGGCTACACCTTC
TRBV23-1,-,17,TRBJ2-7,few,CASSHPPVLGLVYEQYF,TGCGCCAGCAGTCACCCGCCCGTGTTGGGCCTAGTCTACGAGCAGTACTTC
TRBV4-3,TRBD2,15,TRBJ2-3,-,CASSQSGGVADTQYF,TGCGCCAGCAGCCAATCGGGGGGGGTCGCAGATACGCAGTATTTT
TRBV29-1,-,14,TRBJ2-2,-,CSVLAPGYTGELFF,TGCAGCGTTTTAGCTCCGGGGTACACCGGGGAGCTGTTTTTT